This T cell receptor (beta chain) came from a study of shared clonotypes between healthy human individuals. Losses at the gene ends were 7 bases for V and 3 bases for J; bases not matched to a gene: 8. CDR1 MNHNY and CDR2 SVGAGI come from the germline V gene (reference sequence). This CDR3 is 14 amino acids long. The method was immunoSEQ multiplex PCR; TCRdb's version includes in-frame clones alone and lacks a portion of them. The sample records around 2.1 million clones, 90% to 96% being singletons. The sequencing sample was made of naive CD4+ T cells sorted from blood. Subset meaning: CD45RA+ positively selected. V and J are TRBV6-6 and TRBJ1-1; the match to TRBD1 covers 7 bases. The receptor's source is a man aged 18 to 35 in good health. The CDR3 sequence: CASNLDRVDTEAFF. In nucleotides, the CDR3 is TGTGCCAGCAATTTAGACAGGGTGGACACTGAAGCTTTCTTT.